This TCR beta chain was recorded in a study of technical replicates of blood from several donors. V gave up 1 base and J gave up 5 bases; unmatched junction bases: 6. This CDR3 has 17 amino acids. Looked up from germline, CDR1 is LGHNA and CDR2 is YNFKEQ. Using immunoSEQ multiplex PCR, the repertoire was profiled, and TCRdb retains in-frame clones only, with some absent. The data show approximately 70,000 clones, with about nine tenths seen just once and 0.35% to 0.4% held by the top ten. Sequencing input: T cells isolated from PBMCs. The rearrangement uses TRBV4-2 and TRBJ1-4; TRBD1 matches 11 bases. This TCR derives from a human donor in good health. Some clones in this sample may be carry-over from other donors' samples. CDR3 DNA sequence: TGTGCCAGCAGCCAAGGTGGGACAGGGGGATTCAATGAAAAACTGTTTTTT. Its translation: CASSQGGTGGFNEKLFF.